This T cell receptor beta chain was identified during a study of cytomegalovirus exposure and HLA in healthy donors. Primers for the PCR totalled 60 Vbeta and 13 Jbeta. Repertoires were generated with immunoSEQ multiplex PCR, while TCRdb's copy carries only in-frame clones and drops some. This table holds tens of thousands of clones, 65% to 90% found once. The CDR3 totals 14 residues. V was clipped by 7 bases and J by 1 base, with 13 bases between them. The germline V gene has CDR1 SEHNR and CDR2 FQNEAQ (reference sequence). The clonotype comes from a man younger than 40 in good health and CMV-seropositive. The V and J genes are TRBV7-9 and TRBJ2-5; a weak D match, TRBD2 (6 bases). Sequencing was done on a sample of PBMCs. The CDR3 protein is CASTWRGPQETQYF. CDR3 coding DNA: TGTGCCAGCACCTGGCGGGGCCCCCAAGAGACCCAGTACTTC.